The source of this T cell receptor (beta chain) is a study of CD8+ T cells in alopecia areata. Treatment specified: oral pan-JAK inhibitor, 5-10 mg twice daily. After isolation, RNA underwent reverse transcription to generate cDNA as the sequencing template. TCRdb's table, derived via immunoSEQ multiplex PCR, lists solely in-frame clones and lacks some. The sample contains approximately 120,000 clones, around 60% of which appear only once. This clone was picked up one time. This TCR derives from a human donor with alopecia areata. The sequenced sample was CD4+ T cells sorted from blood, obtained at week 4, from a patient treated with tofacitinib.

The CDR3 is CASSLVVGPTYNEQFF. The CDR3 nucleotides are TGTGCCAGCAGCTTAGTTGTGGGGCCAACCTACAATGAGCAGTTCTTC. V usage is TRBV7-9 and J usage is TRBJ2-1; TRBD1 is a possible D gene (5 bases). The V end was cut by 1 base, the J end by 2 bases, with 12 bases between. Germline CDR1 reads SEHNR; CDR2 reads FQNEAQ (reference sequence). This CDR3 spans 16 amino acids.